One sample yielded the 14 T cell receptor beta chains listed below, sequenced in a study of CD8 T cells in Susac syndrome. After extraction with the RNeasy kit, roughly 0.5 to 1 ug of the RNA was reverse transcribed using random hexamers. TCRdb re-analysed the immunoSEQ multiplex PCR reads in MiXCR, keeping a single row per CDR3 protein. Found here are some 180,000 distinct CDR3 sequences, roughly 94% of them singletons; the top ten hold approximately 0.099%. The specimen sequenced was CD4+ T cells from PBMCs. The receptors here all came from a human donor with Susac syndrome.

This chain links TRBV28 with TRBJ2-5; 10 nucleotides agree with TRBD2. This CDR3 is 13 amino acids long. In germline, CDR1 is MDHEN, CDR2 SYDVKM. V lost 8 bases, J lost 5 bases, and 5 bases stayed unmatched. The CDR3 DNA sequence: TGTGCCAGCCCGGGGACTAGCGAGGAGACCCAGTACTTC. This sequence encodes CASPGTSEETQYF.

The V call is TRBV29-1, the J call TRBJ2-2; D uncertain. The germline V gene encodes CDR1 SQVTM and CDR2 ANQGSEA. The CDR3 has 12 amino acids. V was trimmed by 7 bases and J by 9 bases, leaving 15 bases between them. The CDR3 is CSAGHGNRELFF. Here the CDR3 DNA reads TGCAGCGCCGGCCATGGTAACCGGGAGCTGTTTTTT.

This clonotype was found once. This CDR3 reads CASSAGSGPYNEQFF. Written as DNA, the CDR3 is TGTGCCAGCAGCGCAGGTTCGGGCCCCTACAATGAGCAGTTCTTC. The chain links TRBV5-4 to TRBJ2-1; D gene uncertain. In germline, CDR1 is SGHNT, CDR2 YYREEE (reference sequence). Trimming removed 4 bases at V and 2 bases at J, with 13 bases between. The CDR3 totals 15 residues. The whole variable domain, remainder taken from reference TRBV5-4 and TRBJ2-1, is ETGVTQSPTHLIKTRGQQVTLRCSSQSGHNTVSWYQQALGQGPQFIFQYYREEENGRGNFPPRFSGLQFPNYSSELNVNALELDDSALYLCASSAGSGPYNEQFFGPGTRLTVL.

J is TRBJ1-1 and V is TRBV6-5, with D possibly TRBD1 on 6 matching bases. The ends were cut back, 4 bases at V and 5 bases at J, with 14 bases in the middle. The CDR3 length is 14 residues. CDR1 and CDR2 (germline): MNHEY, SVGAGI. CDR3 sequence (DNA): TGTGCCAGCAGTTCCCCACAGGGTAGAACTGAAGCTTTCTTT. Translated: CASSSPQGRTEAFF.

This clonotype was recorded a few times. The rearrangement uses TRBV28 and TRBJ2-5; D call uncertain. This CDR3 contains 13 residues. The germline V gene has CDR1 MDHEN and CDR2 SYDVKM. Trimming pared 3 bases from V and 3 bases from J, leaving 8 bases between. As DNA, the CDR3 is TGTGCCAGCAGTTTTTCTAGAGAAGAGACCCAGTACTTC. Translation: CASSFSREETQYF.

The CDR3 sequence: CASSQDRRGDNEQFF. The DNA for the CDR3 is TGTGCCAGCAGCCAAGATAGGAGGGGAGACAATGAGCAGTTCTTC. The V and J genes are TRBV4-2 and TRBJ2-1; possibly TRBD2 for D (6 bases). Germline V lookup: CDR1 LGHNA, CDR2 YNFKEQ. The CDR3 runs to 15 residues. With 0 bases removed from V and 5 bases from J, the gap between germline ends came to 11 bases.

The V gene is TRBV20-1, the J gene TRBJ2-7, with D perhaps matching TRBD1 or TRBD2 (5 bases each). The CDR3 has 15 amino acids. The V gene's germline CDR1 is DFQATT and CDR2 SNEGSKA (reference sequence). V lost 0 bases and J 0 bases, leaving 12 bases between the germline ends. CDR3 DNA: TGCAGTGCTAGAGAAACTAGGGACCTCTCCTACGAGCAGTACTTC. It specifies CSARETRDLSYEQYF.

This clonotype was recorded only once. The rearrangement uses TRBV4-2 and TRBJ1-2; 7 bases map to TRBD1. CDR1 and CDR2 (germline): LGHNA, YNFKEQ. The junction had 8 bases not matched to a gene; V was cut back by 3 bases and J by 7 bases. The CDR3 totals 14 residues. CDR3 bases: TGTGCCAGCAGCCAGGCTGACAGGGACGGTGGCTACACCTTC. Translating it yields CASSQADRDGGYTF.

The V gene is TRBV12-3 or TRBV12-4, the J gene TRBJ1-1; D gene uncertain. The V end lost 3 bases, the J end lost 4 bases, and 12 bases lay between the germline ends. This CDR3 spans 14 amino acids. The CDR3: CASSFMGKSTEAFF. CDR3 in DNA: TGTGCCAGCAGTTTTATGGGTAAAAGCACTGAAGCTTTCTTT.

This clonotype was seen just once. V and J are TRBV7-9 and TRBJ2-5, with D perhaps TRBD1 (6 bases). Germline CDR1 is SEHNR and CDR2 is FQNEAQ (reference sequence). This CDR3 is built from 14 residues. With 5 bases removed from V and 3 bases from J, the gap between germline ends came to 13 bases. CDR3 sequence reads: CASSPRTAEETQYF. CDR3 sequence (DNA): TGTGCCAGCAGCCCAAGGACAGCCGAAGAGACCCAGTACTTC.

The V call is TRBV15, the J call TRBJ2-3; no definite D call. The V and J ends lost 1 base and 5 bases respectively, with 7 bases between them. The germline gives CDR1 LNHNV, CDR2 YYDKDF (reference sequence). The CDR3 is 13 residues long. CDR3: CATSRVYGDTQYF. As DNA, the CDR3 is TGTGCCACCAGCAGAGTTTATGGAGATACGCAGTATTTT.

The chain uses TRBV15 and TRBJ2-1; D remains ambiguous. V shed 0 bases and J shed 8 bases, with 8 bases lying between them. CDR1 LNHNV and CDR2 YYDKDF come from the germline V gene (reference sequence). This CDR3 is 13 amino acids long. CDR3 nucleotides: TGTGCCACCAGCAGAGATATCGCTGATGAGCAGTTCTTC. This gives the protein CATSRDIADEQFF.

In the case of this clonotype: A read error may produce the germline difference seen at one junction end. The V gene is TRBV30, the J gene TRBJ2-1; D ambiguous. CDR1 GTSNPN and CDR2 SVGIG come from the germline V gene (reference sequence). The CDR3 sequence is 13 residues long. CDR3 residues: CAWSPLVHNEQFF. The CDR3 bases are TGTGCCTGGAGTCCCCTGGTCCACAATGAGCAGTTTTTC.

The chain recombines TRBV21-1 with TRBJ2-1. TRBV21-1 has pseudogene status. The CDR3 has 12 residues. CDR3 sequence (DNA): TGTGCCAGCAGCAAAGCGCTGCGATCGAAGTTCTTC. Translation gives CASSKALRSKFF.